This T cell receptor beta chain was captured in a study of T cell changes during pregnancy in multiple sclerosis. Germline loops: CDR1 SEHNR, CDR2 FQNEAQ (reference sequence). The length of the CDR3 is 17 residues. After removal of 4 bases from V and 5 bases from J, the junction contained 16 bases not matched to a gene. Here immunoSEQ multiplex PCR was the method, and the copy in TCRdb shows in-frame clones only, minus some. The sample contains about 30,000 clones, roughly 92% of which appear only once. This clonotype was sampled from a female donor with multiple sclerosis, enrolled in a pregnancy study. The input for sequencing was CD8+ T cells from peripheral blood mononuclear cells, taken before pregnancy. The V gene is TRBV7-9, the J gene TRBJ2-5; TRBD1 matches at 7 bases. CDR3 sequence reads: CASSSGTAGRPHETQYF. CDR3 coding DNA: TGTGCCAGCAGCTCCGGGACAGCAGGGCGACCCCACGAGACCCAGTACTTC.